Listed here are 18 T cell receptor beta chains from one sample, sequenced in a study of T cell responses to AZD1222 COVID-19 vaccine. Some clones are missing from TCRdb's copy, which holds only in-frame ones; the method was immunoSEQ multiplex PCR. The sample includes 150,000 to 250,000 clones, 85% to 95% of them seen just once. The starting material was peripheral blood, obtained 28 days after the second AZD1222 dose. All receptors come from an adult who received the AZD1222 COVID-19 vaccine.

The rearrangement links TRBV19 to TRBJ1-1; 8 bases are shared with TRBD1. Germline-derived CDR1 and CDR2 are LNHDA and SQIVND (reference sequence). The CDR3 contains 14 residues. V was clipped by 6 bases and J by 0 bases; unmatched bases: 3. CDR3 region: CASRSGGLNTEAFF. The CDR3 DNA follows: TGTGCCAGTAGATCAGGGGGCCTGAACACTGAAGCTTTCTTT.

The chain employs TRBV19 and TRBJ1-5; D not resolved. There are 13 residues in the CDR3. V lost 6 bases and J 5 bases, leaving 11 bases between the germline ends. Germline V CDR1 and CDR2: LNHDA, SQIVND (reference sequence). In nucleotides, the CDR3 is TGTGCCAGTAGACAAGACGGCTATCAGCCCCAGCATTTT. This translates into CASRQDGYQPQHF.

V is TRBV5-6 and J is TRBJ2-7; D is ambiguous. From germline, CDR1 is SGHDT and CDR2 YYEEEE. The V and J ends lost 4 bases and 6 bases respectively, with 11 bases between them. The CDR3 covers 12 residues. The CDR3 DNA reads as TGTGCCAGCAGCGTAAGCATCAGCGAGCAGTACTTC. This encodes CASSVSISEQYF.

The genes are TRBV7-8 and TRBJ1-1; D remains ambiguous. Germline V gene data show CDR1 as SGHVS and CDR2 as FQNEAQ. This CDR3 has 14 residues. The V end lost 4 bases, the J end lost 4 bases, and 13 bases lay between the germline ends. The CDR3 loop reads CASSSGMAGTEAFF. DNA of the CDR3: TGTGCCAGCAGCTCCGGGATGGCCGGCACTGAAGCTTTCTTT.

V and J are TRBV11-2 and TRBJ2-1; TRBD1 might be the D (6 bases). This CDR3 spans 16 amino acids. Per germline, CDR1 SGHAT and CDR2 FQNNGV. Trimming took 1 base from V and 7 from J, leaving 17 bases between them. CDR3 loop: CASSLAGRGYLNEQFF. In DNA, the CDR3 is TGTGCCAGCAGCTTAGCAGGCAGGGGCTATCTAAATGAGCAGTTCTTC. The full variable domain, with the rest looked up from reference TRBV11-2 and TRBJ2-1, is EAGVAQSPRYKIIEKRQSVAFWCNPISGHATLYWYQQILGQGPKLLIQFQNNGVVDDSQLPKDRFSAERLKGVDSTLKIQPAKLEDSAVYLCASSLAGRGYLNEQFFGPGTRLTVL.

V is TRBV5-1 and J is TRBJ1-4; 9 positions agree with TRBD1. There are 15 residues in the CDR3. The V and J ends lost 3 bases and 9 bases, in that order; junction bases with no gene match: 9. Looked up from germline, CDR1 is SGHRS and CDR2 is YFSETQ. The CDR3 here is CASSSELGQGQKLFF. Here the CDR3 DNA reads TGCGCCAGCAGCTCCGAGCTAGGACAGGGGCAAAAACTGTTTTTT.

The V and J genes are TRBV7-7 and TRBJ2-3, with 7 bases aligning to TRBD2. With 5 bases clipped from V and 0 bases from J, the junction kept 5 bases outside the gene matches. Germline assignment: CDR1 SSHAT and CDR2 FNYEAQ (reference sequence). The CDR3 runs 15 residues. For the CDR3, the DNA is TGTGCCAGCAGCCCGGGGGGAACTAGCACAGATACGCAGTATTTT. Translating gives CASSPGGTSTDTQYF.

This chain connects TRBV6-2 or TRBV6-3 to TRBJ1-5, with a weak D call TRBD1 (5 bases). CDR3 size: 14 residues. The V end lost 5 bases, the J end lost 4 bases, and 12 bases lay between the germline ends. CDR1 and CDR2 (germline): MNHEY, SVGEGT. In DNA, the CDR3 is TGTGCCAGCAGTCATACCGGGGGAAATCAGCCCCAGCATTTT. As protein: CASSHTGGNQPQHF.

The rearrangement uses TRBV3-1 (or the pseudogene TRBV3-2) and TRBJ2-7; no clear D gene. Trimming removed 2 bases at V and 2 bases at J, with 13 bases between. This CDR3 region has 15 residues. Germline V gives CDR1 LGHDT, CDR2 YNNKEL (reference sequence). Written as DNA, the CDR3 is TGTGCCAGCAGCCAATTTGCTCTGGACCCCTACGAGCAGTACTTC. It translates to CASSQFALDPYEQYF.

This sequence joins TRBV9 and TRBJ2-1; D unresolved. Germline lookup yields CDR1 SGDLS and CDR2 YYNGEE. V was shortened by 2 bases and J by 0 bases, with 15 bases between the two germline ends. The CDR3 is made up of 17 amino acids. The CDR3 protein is CASSVLSPSSSYNEQFF. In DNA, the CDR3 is TGTGCCAGCAGCGTCCTTAGCCCCTCGAGCTCCTACAATGAGCAGTTCTTC.

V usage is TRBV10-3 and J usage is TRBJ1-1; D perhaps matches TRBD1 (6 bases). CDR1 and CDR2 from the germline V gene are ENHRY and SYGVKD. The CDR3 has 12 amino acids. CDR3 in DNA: TGTGTCACAGGACAGCCGAACACTGAAGCTTTCTTT. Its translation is CVTGQPNTEAFF.

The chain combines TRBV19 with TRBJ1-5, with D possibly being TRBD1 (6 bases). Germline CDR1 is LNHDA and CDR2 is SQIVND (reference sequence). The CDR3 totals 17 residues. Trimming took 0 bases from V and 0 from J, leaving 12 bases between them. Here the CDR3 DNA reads TGTGCCAGTAGTATAGACGACAGGCATCTTAGCAATCAGCCCCAGCATTTT. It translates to CASSIDDRHLSNQPQHF.

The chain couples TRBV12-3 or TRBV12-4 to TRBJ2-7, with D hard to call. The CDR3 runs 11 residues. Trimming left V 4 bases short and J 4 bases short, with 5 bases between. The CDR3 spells CASSYGYEQYF. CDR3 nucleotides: TGTGCCAGCAGTTACGGATACGAGCAGTACTTC.

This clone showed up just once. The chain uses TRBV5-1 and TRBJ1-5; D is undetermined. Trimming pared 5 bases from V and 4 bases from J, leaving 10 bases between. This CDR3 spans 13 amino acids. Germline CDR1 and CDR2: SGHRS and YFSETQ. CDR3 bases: TGCGCCAGCAGTACGGGCCCAAATCAGCCCCAGCATTTT. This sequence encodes CASSTGPNQPQHF.

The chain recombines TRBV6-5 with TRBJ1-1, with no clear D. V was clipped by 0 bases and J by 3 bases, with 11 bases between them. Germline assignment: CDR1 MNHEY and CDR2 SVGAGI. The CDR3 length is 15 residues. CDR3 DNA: TGTGCCAGCAGTTACTCGGTTTACGGGGACACTGAAGCTTTCTTT. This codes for CASSYSVYGDTEAFF.

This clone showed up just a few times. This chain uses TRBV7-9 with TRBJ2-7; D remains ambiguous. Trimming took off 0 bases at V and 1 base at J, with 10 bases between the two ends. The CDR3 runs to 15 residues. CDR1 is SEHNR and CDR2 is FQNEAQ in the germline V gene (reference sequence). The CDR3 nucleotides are TGTGCCAGCAGCTTAGCGGGCAGTTTATCCTACGAGCAGTACTTC. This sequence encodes CASSLAGSLSYEQYF.

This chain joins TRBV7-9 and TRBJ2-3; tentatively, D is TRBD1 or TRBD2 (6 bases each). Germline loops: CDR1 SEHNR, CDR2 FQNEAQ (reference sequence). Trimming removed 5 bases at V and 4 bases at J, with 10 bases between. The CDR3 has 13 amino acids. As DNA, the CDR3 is TGTGCCAGCAGCCCCCGGGGGCCAGATACGCAGTATTTT. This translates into CASSPRGPDTQYF.

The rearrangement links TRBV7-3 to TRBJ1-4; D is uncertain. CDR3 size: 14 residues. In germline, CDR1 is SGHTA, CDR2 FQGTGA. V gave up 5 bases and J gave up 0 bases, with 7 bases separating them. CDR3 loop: CASSRIATNEKLFF. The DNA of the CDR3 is TGTGCCAGCAGCCGCATTGCAACTAATGAAAAACTGTTTTTT.